This is a list of T cell receptor beta chains from one sample in a study of T cell responses to AZD1222 COVID-19 vaccine. The repertoire was sequenced with immunoSEQ multiplex PCR; TCRdb's copy has only in-frame clones and lacks some. The sample has 80,000 to 100,000 clones; approximately 86% are singletons. The sample consisted of peripheral blood, taken on day 0 of MenACWY control vaccination. These receptors originate from an adult in good health. CDR3s include the opening cysteine and the closing phenylalanine or tryptophan. Each record gives: V gene, J gene, D gene, clone size, CDR3 length, CDR3 DNA, CDR3 protein. D genes are given only for firm matches. A clone size is listed for some rows: how often the clone was seen (once, few, many), or a class if it is expanded.

>TRBV7-9|TRBJ1-4|TRBD1|NA|17
TGTGCCAGCAGCACTACGGCCGGCAGGGGGAATAATGAAAAACTGTTTTTT
CASSTTAGRGNNEKLFF
>TRBV11-3|TRBJ2-1|NA|once|17
TGTGCCAGCAAGCTAACTACAACCCGGCAGGGACGGGATGAGCAGTTCTTC
CASKLTTTRQGRDEQFF
>TRBV5-1|TRBJ2-1|TRBD1|NA|16
TGCGCCAGCAGCTTCCGGGGACAGGGGACCCGCAATGAGCAGTTCTTC
CASSFRGQGTRNEQFF
>TRBV6-1|TRBJ2-1|TRBD2|NA|15
TGTGCCAGCAGTGAAACAGCGGGGGGGCCAAATGAGCAGTTCTTC
CASSETAGGPNEQFF
>TRBV28|TRBJ2-7|NA|NA|11
TGTGCCAGCAGCCAGCCGTACGAGCAGTACTTC
CASSQPYEQYF
>TRBV7-2|TRBJ2-1|NA|once|15
TGTGCCAGCAGCCCCTCCGGGACGGATAACAATGAGCAGTTCTTC
CASSPSGTDNNEQFF
>TRBV5-1|TRBJ2-7|TRBD1|NA|14
TGCGCCAGCAGCTTGGGGGACAGGGGGGACGAGCAGTACTTC
CASSLGDRGDEQYF
>TRBV19|TRBJ2-6|TRBD2|NA|17
TGTGCCAGTAGTAGGACTAGCGGGGGTTCTGGGGCCAACGTCCTGACTTTC
CASSRTSGGSGANVLTF
>TRBV9|TRBJ2-3|NA|NA|14
TGTGCCAGCAGCGTAGGGCAGGGCACAGATACGCAGTATTTT
CASSVGQGTDTQYF
>TRBV12-5|TRBJ1-2|TRBD1|NA|16
TGTGCTAGTGGTTATCCTCAGGGGGCAGTGGGGTATGGCTACACCTTC
CASGYPQGAVGYGYTF
>TRBV19|TRBJ1-2|NA|NA|15
TGTGCCAGTAGTCCTCCCCACAGGGAGGGCTATGGCTACACCTTC
CASSPPHREGYGYTF
>TRBV13|TRBJ1-6|NA|NA|14
TGTGCCAGCAGCGCCGGGACAATTCCTTCACCCCTCCACTTT
CASSAGTIPSPLHF
>TRBV3-1/TRBV3-2|TRBJ1-2|NA|NA|14
TGTGCCAGCAGCCAAGAGGGGACTAACTATGGCTACACCTTC
CASSQEGTNYGYTF